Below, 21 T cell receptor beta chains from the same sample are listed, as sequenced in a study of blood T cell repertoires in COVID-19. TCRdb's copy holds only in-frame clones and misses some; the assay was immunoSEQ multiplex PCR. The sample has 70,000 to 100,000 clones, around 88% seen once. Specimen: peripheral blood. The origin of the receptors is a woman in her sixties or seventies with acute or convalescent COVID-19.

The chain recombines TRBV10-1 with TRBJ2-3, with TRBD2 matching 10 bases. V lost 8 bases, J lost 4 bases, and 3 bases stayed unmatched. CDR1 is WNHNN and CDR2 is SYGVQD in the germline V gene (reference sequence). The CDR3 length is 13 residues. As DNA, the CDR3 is TGCGCCAGCTCAGCGGGAGGGTCAGATACGCAGTATTTT. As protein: CASSAGGSDTQYF.

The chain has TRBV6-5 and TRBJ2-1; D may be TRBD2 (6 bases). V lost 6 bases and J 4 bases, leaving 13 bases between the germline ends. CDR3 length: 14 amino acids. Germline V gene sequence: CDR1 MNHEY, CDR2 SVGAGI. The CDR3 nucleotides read TGTGCCAGCAGCCGAGGGACTTTATACAATGAGCAGTTCTTC. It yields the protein CASSRGTLYNEQFF.

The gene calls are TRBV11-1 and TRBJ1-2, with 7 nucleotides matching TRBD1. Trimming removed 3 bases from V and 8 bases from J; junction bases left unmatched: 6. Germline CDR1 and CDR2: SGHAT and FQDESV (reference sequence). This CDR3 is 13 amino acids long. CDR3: CASSFRDSVGYTF. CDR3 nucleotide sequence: TGTGCCAGCAGCTTCCGGGACAGTGTAGGCTACACCTTC.

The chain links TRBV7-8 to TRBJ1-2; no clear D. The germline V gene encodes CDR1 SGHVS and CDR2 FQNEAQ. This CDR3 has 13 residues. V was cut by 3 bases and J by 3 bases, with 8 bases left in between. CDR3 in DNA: TGTGCCAGCAGCTTTGGAGAACACTATGGCTACACCTTC. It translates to CASSFGEHYGYTF.

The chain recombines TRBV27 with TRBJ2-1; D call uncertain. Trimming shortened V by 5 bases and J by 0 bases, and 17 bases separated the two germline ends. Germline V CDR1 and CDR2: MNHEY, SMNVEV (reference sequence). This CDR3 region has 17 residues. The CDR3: CASSRMTSYSSYNEQFF. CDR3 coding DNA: TGTGCCAGCAGTCGAATGACATCTTATAGCTCCTACAATGAGCAGTTCTTC.

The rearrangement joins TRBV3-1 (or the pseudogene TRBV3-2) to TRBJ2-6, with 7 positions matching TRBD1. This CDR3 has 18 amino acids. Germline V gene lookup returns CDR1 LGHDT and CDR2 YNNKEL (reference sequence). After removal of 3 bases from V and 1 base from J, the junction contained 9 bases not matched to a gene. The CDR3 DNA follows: TGTGCCAGCAGCCACTCTGTACGACAGGGATCTGGGGCCAACGTCCTGACTTTC. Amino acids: CASSHSVRQGSGANVLTF.

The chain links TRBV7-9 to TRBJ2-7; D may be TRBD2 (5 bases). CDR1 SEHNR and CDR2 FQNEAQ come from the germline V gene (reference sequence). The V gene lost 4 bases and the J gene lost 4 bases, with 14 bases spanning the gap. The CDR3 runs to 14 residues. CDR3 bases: TGTGCCAGCAGCTCCTGGGAGCGTACATACGAGCAGTACTTC. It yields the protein CASSSWERTYEQYF.

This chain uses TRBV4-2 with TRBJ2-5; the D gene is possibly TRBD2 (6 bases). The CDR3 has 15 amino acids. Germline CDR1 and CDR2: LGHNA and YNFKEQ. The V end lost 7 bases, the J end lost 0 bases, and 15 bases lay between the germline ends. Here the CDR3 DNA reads TGTGCCAGCACTCCCGAGGGCGGGGACCAAGAGACCCAGTACTTC. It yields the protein CASTPEGGDQETQYF.

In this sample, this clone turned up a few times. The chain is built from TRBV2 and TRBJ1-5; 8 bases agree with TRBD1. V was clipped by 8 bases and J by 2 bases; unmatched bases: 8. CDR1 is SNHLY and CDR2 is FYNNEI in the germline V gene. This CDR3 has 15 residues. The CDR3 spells CASYQGQGGNQPQHF. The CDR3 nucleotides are TGTGCCAGCTATCAAGGACAGGGCGGCAATCAGCCCCAGCATTTT.

The CDR3 here is CASSPGLAGVTDTQYF. Written as DNA, the CDR3 is TGTGCCAGCTCACCAGGCCTAGCGGGGGTCACAGATACGCAGTATTTT. V gene TRBV18 combines with J gene TRBJ2-3; TRBD2 matches at 10 bases. Trimming at V came to 2 bases and at J to 2 bases, leaving 4 bases not matched to a gene. CDR3 length: 16 residues. Germline V lookup: CDR1 KGHSH, CDR2 LQKENI.

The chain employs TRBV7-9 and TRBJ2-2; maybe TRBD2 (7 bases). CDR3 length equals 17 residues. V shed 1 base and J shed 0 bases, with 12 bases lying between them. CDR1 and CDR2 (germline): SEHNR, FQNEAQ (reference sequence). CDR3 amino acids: CASSLGQGRANTGELFF. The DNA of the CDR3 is TGTGCCAGCAGCTTAGGGCAGGGGAGGGCGAACACCGGGGAGCTGTTTTTT.

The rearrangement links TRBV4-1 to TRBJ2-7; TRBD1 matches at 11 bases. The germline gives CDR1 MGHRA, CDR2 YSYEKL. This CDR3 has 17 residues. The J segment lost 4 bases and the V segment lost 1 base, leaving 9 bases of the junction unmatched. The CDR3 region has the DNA TGCGCCAGCAGCCAAGGGATACTCCGGGACAGGGGGTACGAGCAGTACTTC. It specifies CASSQGILRDRGYEQYF.

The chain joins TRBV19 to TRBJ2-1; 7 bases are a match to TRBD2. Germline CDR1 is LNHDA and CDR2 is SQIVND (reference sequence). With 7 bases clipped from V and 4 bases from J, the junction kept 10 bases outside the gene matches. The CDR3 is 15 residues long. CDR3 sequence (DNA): TGTGCCAGTACTAAAGGGCGGGAGAGATACAATGAGCAGTTCTTC. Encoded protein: CASTKGRERYNEQFF.

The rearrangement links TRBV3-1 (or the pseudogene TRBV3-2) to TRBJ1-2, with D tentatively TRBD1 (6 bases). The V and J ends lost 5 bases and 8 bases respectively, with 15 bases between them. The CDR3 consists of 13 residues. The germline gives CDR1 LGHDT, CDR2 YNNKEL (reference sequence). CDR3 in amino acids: CASSNRERGGYTF. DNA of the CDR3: TGTGCCAGCAGCAACAGGGAGCGGGGGGGCTACACCTTC.

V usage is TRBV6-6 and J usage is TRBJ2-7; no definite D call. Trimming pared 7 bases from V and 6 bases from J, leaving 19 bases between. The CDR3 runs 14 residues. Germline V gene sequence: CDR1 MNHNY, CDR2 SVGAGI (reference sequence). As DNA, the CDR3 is TGTGCCAGCATCCAGACTCCCGCCGTGGGCGAGCAGTACTTC. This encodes CASIQTPAVGEQYF.

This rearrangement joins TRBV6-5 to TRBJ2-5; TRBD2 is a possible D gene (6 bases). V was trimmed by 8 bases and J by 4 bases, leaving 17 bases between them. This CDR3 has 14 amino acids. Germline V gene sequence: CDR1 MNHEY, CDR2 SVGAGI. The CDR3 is CASSSGGMAETQYF. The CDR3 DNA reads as TGTGCCAGCTCCTCTGGCGGGATGGCAGAGACCCAGTACTTC.

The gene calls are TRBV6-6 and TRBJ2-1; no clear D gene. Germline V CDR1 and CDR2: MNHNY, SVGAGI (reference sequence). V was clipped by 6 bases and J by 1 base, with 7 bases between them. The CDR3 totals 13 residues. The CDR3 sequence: CASSRGSYNEQFF. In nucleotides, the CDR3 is TGTGCCAGCAGCCGCGGTTCCTACAATGAGCAGTTCTTC.

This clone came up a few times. The DNA for the CDR3 is TGTGCCAGCTCACGGATCAGGGGTGGTGAGCAGTTCTTC. This sequence encodes CASSRIRGGEQFF. This chain links TRBV18 with TRBJ2-1; possibly TRBD1 for D (6 bases). The ends were cut back, 4 bases at V and 9 bases at J, with 13 bases in the middle. Germline V gene sequence: CDR1 KGHSH, CDR2 LQKENI. This CDR3 has 13 amino acids.

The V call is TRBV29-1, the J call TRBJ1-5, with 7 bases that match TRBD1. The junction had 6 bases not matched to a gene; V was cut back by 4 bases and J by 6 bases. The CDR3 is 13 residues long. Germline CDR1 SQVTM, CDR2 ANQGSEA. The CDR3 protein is CSVVVAGGQPQHF. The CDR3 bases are TGCAGCGTTGTCGTGGCAGGGGGTCAGCCCCAGCATTTT.

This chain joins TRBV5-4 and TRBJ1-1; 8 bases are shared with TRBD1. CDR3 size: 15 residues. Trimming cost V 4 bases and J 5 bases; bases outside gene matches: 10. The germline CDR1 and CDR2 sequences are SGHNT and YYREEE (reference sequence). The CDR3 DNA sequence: TGTGCCAGCAGCAGGCAGACAGGGGTAGGTACTGAAGCTTTCTTT. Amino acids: CASSRQTGVGTEAFF.

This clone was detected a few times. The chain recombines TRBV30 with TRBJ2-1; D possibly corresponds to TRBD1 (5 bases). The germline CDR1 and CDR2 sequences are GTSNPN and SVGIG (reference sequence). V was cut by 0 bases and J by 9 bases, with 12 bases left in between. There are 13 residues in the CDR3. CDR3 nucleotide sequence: TGTGCCTGGAGTGTTTTCAGGGATGGTGAGCAGTTCTTC. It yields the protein CAWSVFRDGEQFF.